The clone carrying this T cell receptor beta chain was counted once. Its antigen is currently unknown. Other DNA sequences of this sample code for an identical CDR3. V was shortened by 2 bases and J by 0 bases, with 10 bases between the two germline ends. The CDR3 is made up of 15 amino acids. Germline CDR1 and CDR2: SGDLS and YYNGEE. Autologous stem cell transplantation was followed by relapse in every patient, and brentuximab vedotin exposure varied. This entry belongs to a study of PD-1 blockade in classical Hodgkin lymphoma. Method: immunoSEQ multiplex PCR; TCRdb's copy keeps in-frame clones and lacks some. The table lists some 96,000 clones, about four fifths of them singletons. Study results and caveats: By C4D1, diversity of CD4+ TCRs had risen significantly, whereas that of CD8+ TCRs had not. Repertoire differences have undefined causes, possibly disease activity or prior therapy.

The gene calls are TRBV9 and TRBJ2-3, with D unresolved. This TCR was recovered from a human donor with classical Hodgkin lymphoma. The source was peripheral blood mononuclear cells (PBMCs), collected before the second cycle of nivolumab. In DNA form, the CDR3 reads TGTGCCAGCAGCGTTGGCGGCCCTAGCACAGATACGCAGTATTTT. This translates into CASSVGGPSTDTQYF. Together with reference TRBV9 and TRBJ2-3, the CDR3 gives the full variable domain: DSGVTQTPKHLITATGQRVTLRCSPRSGDLSVYWYQQSLDQGLQFLIQYYNGEERAKGNILERFSAQQFPDLHSELNLSSLELGDSALYFCASSVGGPSTDTQYFGPGTRLTVL.